Listed here is a single T cell receptor (beta chain). The antigen remains undetermined. The data stem from a study of T cell responses to AZD1222 COVID-19 vaccine. Study-level findings and limits: Nearly half of spike-specific TCRs reportedly target unmutated variant regions.

The CDR3 totals 16 residues. With 6 bases clipped from V and 0 bases from J, the junction kept 5 bases outside the gene matches. Looked up from germline, CDR1 is WNHNN and CDR2 is SYGVQD (reference sequence). The repertoire was sequenced with immunoSEQ multiplex PCR; TCRdb's copy has only in-frame clones and lacks some. The sample consists of under 150,000 clones, roughly 88% of them appearing once. The chain carries TRBV10-1 and TRBJ1-5; 10 bases are shared with TRBD1. This TCR was recovered from an adult who received the AZD1222 COVID-19 vaccine. The source material was peripheral blood, sampled 28 days after the second AZD1222 dose. The CDR3 spells CASRDRGYYSNQPQHF. For the CDR3, the DNA is TGCGCCAGCAGGGACAGGGGGTACTATAGCAATCAGCCCCAGCATTTT.